The 13 T cell receptor beta chains below all came from one sample that was sequenced in a study of OX40 agonist ivuxolimab in advanced cancers. Profiling relied on immunoSEQ multiplex PCR, and the TCRdb table lists in-frame clones only, not all of them. The sample lists about 50,000 clones, around 90% seen once, with 4% to 5% in the top ten. The source was CD4+ or CD8+ T cells sorted from blood, collected in a trial of the OX40 agonist ivuxolimab. Receptors were obtained from an adult with an advanced solid tumor such as melanoma, head and neck, liver or kidney cancer.

The chain employs TRBV5-5 and TRBJ2-2; 11 bases agree with TRBD2. The V gene's germline CDR1 is SGHKS and CDR2 YYEKEE (reference sequence). Trimming removed 2 bases from V and 3 bases from J; junction bases left unmatched: 3. The CDR3 length is 16 residues. Here the CDR3 reads CASSFGLAGYTGELFF. In nucleotides, the CDR3 is TGTGCCAGCAGCTTTGGACTAGCGGGCTACACCGGGGAGCTGTTTTTT.

The chain carries TRBV13 and TRBJ2-3; the match to TRBD2 covers 14 bases. V trimming: 0 bases; J trimming: 0 bases; junction bases outside the gene matches: 8. The CDR3 is 20 residues long. Per the germline V gene, CDR1 is PRHDT and CDR2 is FYEKMQ (reference sequence). The CDR3 here is CASSLGGGLAGGPSTDTQYF. CDR3 nucleotides: TGTGCCAGCAGCTTAGGCGGTGGACTAGCGGGGGGACCTAGCACAGATACGCAGTATTTT.

This chain uses TRBV19 with TRBJ1-6; 8 bases agree with TRBD1. After removal of 7 bases from V and 10 bases from J, the junction contained 12 bases not matched to a gene. CDR3 length equals 15 residues. The germline CDR1 and CDR2 sequences are LNHDA and SQIVND (reference sequence). For the CDR3, the DNA is TGTGCCAGTACCTTCCTCGGACAGGGTTTGTCACCCCTCCACTTT. This sequence encodes CASTFLGQGLSPLHF. The whole variable domain, filled in from reference TRBV19 and TRBJ1-6, reads DGGITQSPKYLFRKEGQNVTLSCEQNLNHDAMYWYRQDPGQGLRLIYYSQIVNDFQKGDIAEGYSVSREKKESFPLTVTSAQKNPTAFYLCASTFLGQGLSPLHFGNGTRLTVT.

This clone was counted a single time. The chain uses TRBV27 and TRBJ2-1; D perhaps matches TRBD1 (5 bases). The V and J ends lost 6 bases and 5 bases respectively, with 14 bases between them. CDR3 length: 14 residues. The V gene's germline CDR1 is MNHEY and CDR2 SMNVEV (reference sequence). The CDR3 sequence is CASRTLDSHNEQFF. As DNA, the CDR3 is TGTGCCAGCAGGACGCTCGACAGCCACAATGAGCAGTTCTTC.

J is TRBJ1-2 and V is TRBV30; 10 bases map to TRBD1. J lost 8 bases, V lost 5 bases, and 8 bases had no gene match. CDR3 length: 13 residues. The V gene's germline CDR1 is GTSNPN and CDR2 SVGIG (reference sequence). The CDR3 spells CAWQTGGMAGYTF. As DNA, the CDR3 is TGTGCCTGGCAGACAGGGGGCATGGCCGGCTACACCTTC.

The chain joins TRBV11-3 to TRBJ2-2, with 8 bases that match TRBD2. V shed 5 bases, J shed 0 bases, and the junction held 2 bases outside the gene matches. CDR1 and CDR2 (germline): SGHNT, YENEEA. The length of the CDR3 is 15 residues. This chain's CDR3 is CASSTREANTGELFF. CDR3 coding DNA: TGTGCCAGCAGCACGCGGGAGGCGAACACCGGGGAGCTGTTTTTT.

V and J are TRBV6-4 and TRBJ2-2; either TRBD1 or TRBD2 may fit D (5 bases each). Trimming cost V 0 bases and J 6 bases, with 11 bases left between them. The CDR3 covers 15 residues. From germline, CDR1 is MRHNA and CDR2 SNTAGT. CDR3 amino acids: CASSDSAGTAGELFF. The CDR3 DNA reads TGTGCCAGCAGTGACTCAGCTGGGACGGCCGGGGAGCTGTTTTTT.

The CDR3 loop is CASSRTSGDTGELFF. For the CDR3, the DNA is TGTGCCAGCAGTAGGACCTCTGGGGACACCGGGGAGCTGTTTTTT. The V gene is TRBV6-1, the J gene TRBJ2-2; D remains unclear. Germline values: CDR1 MNHNS, CDR2 SASEGT. V shed 5 bases and J shed 3 bases, with 13 bases lying between them. The CDR3 is 15 residues long.

V gene TRBV14 combines with J gene TRBJ1-2; 7 bases agree with TRBD1. Germline V CDR1 and CDR2: SGHDN, FVKESK. The CDR3 contains 15 residues. J gave up 0 bases and V 4 bases, and 5 bases lay outside the gene matches. This CDR3 is CASSLRTGPNYGYTF. DNA of the CDR3: TGTGCCAGCAGCCTACGGACAGGTCCTAACTATGGCTACACCTTC.

V is TRBV6-1 and J is TRBJ2-7, with TRBD2 as a possible D gene (6 bases). Germline-derived CDR1 and CDR2 are MNHNS and SASEGT. V lost 4 bases, J lost 9 bases, and 22 bases lay in between. CDR3 length: 15 amino acids. CDR3: CASSGGLALLKRQYF. In DNA, the CDR3 is TGTGCCAGCAGTGGGGGACTCGCGTTGCTTAAGCGGCAGTACTTC.

This clone was recorded once. Germline is not matched at one junction end, which may reflect a read error. The rearrangement links TRBV7-7 to TRBJ2-2; D uncertain. Germline CDR1 reads SSHAT; CDR2 reads FNYEAQ (reference sequence). There are 14 residues in the CDR3. The CDR3 protein is CASSLDVNTGELFF. The CDR3 coding sequence is TGTGCTAGCAGCTTAGATGTCAACACCGGGGAGCTGTTTTTT. Full variable domain (missing parts from reference TRBV7-7 and TRBJ2-2): GAGVSQSPRYKVTKRGQDVTLRCDPISSHATLYWYQQALGQGPEFLTYFNYEAQPDKSGLPSDRFSAERPEGSISTLTIQRTEQRDSAMYRCASSLDVNTGELFFGEGSRLTVL.

This chain connects TRBV27 to TRBJ2-7; D gene unclear. Germline CDR1 reads MNHEY; CDR2 reads SMNVEV (reference sequence). The CDR3 length is 14 residues. The V end lost 0 bases, the J end lost 0 bases, and 6 bases lay between the germline ends. The CDR3 spells CASSLSTNSYEQYF. CDR3 nucleotides: TGTGCCAGCAGTTTATCAACAAACTCCTACGAGCAGTACTTC.

The V call is TRBV9, the J call TRBJ2-7, with 10 bases lining up with TRBD1. Per the germline V gene, CDR1 is SGDLS and CDR2 is YYNGEE. V dropped 3 bases and J dropped 3; count of bases not matched to a gene: 9. This CDR3 comprises 16 residues. DNA for the CDR3: TGTGCCAGCAGCGCCCAGCGGACAGGGGGGATCTACGAGCAGTACTTC. Its translation is CASSAQRTGGIYEQYF.